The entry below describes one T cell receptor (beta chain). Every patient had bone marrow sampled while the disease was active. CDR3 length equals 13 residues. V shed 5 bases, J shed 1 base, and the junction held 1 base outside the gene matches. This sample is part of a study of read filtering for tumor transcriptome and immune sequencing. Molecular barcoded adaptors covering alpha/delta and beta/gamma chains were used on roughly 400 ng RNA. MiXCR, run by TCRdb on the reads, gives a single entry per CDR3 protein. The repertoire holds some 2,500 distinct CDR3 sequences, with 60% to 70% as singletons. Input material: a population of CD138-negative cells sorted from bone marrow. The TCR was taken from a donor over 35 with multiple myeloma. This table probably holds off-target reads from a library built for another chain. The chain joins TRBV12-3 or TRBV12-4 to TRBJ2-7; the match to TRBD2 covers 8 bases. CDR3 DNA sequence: TGTGCCAGCAGTAGCGGGAGATCCTACGAGCAGTACTTC. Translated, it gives CASSSGRSYEQYF.